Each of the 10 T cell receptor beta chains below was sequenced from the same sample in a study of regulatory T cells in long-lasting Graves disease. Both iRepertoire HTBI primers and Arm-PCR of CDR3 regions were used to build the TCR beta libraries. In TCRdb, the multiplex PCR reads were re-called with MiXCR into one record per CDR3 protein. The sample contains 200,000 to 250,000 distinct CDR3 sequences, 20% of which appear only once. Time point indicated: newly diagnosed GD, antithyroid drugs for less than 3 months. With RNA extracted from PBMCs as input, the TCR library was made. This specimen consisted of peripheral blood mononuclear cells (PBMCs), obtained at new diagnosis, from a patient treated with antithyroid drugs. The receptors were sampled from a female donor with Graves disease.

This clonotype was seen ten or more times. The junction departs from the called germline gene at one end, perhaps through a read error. The DNA of the CDR3 is TGCGCCAGCAGCTTCGGACTTATCACAGATACGCAGTATTTT. This sequence encodes CASSFGLITDTQYF. The J gene is TRBJ2-3, the V gene TRBV5-5; the D gene is possibly TRBD2 (5 bases). The CDR3 spans 14 residues. Germline-derived CDR1 and CDR2 are SGHKS and YYEKEE (reference sequence).

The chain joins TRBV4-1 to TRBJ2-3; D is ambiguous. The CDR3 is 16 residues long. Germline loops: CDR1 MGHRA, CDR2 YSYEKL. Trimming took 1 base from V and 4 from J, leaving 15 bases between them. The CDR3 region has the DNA TGCGCCAGCAGCCAAGGGGGTACCGCCCGGGCAGATACGCAGTATTTT. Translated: CASSQGGTARADTQYF.

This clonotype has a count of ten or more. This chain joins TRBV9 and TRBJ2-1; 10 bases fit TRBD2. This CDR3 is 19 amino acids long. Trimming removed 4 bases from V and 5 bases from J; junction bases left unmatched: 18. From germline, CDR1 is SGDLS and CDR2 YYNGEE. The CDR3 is CASSSRVLAGDKEDNEQFF. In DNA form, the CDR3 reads TGTGCCAGCAGCTCAAGGGTCCTAGCGGGAGACAAGGAAGACAATGAGCAGTTCTTC. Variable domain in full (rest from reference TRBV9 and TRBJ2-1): DSGVTQTPKHLITATGQRVTLRCSPRSGDLSVYWYQQSLDQGLQFLIQYYNGEERAKGNILERFSAQQFPDLHSELNLSSLELGDSALYFCASSSRVLAGDKEDNEQFFGPGTRLTVL.

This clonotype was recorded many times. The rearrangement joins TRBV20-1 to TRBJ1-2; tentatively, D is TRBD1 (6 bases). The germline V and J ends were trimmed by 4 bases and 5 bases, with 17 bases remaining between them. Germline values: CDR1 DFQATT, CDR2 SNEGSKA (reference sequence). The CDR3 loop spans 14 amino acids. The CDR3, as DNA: TGCAGTGCTAAGGGGGTGAGCGTGATTTATGGCTACACCTTC. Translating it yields CSAKGVSVIYGYTF.

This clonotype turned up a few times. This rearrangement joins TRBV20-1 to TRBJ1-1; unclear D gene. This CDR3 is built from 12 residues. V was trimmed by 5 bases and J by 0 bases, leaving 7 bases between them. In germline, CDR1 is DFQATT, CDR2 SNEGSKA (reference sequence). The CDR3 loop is CSASTMNTEAFF. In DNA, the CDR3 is TGCAGTGCTTCGACCATGAACACTGAAGCTTTCTTT.

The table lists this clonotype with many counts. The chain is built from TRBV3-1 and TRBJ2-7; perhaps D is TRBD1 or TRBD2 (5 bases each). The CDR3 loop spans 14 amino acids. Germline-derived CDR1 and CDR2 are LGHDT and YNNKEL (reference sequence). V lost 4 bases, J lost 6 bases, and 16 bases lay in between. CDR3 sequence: CASSRVGTQTEQYF. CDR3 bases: TGTGCCAGCAGCCGAGTCGGGACGCAGACCGAGCAGTACTTC.

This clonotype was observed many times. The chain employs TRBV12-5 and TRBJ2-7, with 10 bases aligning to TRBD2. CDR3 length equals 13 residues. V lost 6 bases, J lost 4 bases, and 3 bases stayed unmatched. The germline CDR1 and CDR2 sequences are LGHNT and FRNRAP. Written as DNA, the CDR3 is TGTGCTAGTGGAACTAGCGGGAAGTACGAGCAGTACTTC. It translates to CASGTSGKYEQYF.

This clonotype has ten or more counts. The CDR3 loop reads CASSPRRSGSGRAKYF. The CDR3 coding sequence is TGTGCCAGCAGTCCCCGAAGATCGGGTAGCGGGAGGGCCAAGTACTTC. This chain links TRBV28 with TRBJ2-7; 11 bases are a match to TRBD2. The CDR3 is 16 amino acids. The germline gives CDR1 MDHEN, CDR2 SYDVKM. Losses at the gene ends were 5 bases for V and 11 bases for J; bases not matched to a gene: 17.

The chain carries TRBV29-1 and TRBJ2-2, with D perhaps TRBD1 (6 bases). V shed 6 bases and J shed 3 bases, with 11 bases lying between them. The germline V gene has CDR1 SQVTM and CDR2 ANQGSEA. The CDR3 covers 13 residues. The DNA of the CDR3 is TGCAGCGTCCGGGACAAATACACCGGGGAGCTGTTTTTT. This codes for CSVRDKYTGELFF.

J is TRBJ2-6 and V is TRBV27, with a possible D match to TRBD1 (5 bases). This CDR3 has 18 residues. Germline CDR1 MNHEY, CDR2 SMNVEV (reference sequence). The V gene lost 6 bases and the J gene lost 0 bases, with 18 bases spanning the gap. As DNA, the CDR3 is TGTGCCAGCAGCCTACGGACAAGGGGTAGCTCTGGGGCCAACGTCCTGACTTTC. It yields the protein CASSLRTRGSSGANVLTF.